This entry describes one TCR beta chain. Its antigen is not identified. These data are taken from a study of glioma-infiltrating T cells after dendritic cell vaccination. Study-level background: The vaccine used monocyte-derived dendritic cells pulsed overnight with autologous tumor lysate. Whole-study findings and limits: Longer survival after dendritic cell vaccination followed higher pretreatment TIL content.

The germline CDR1 and CDR2 sequences are SGHDN and FVKESK. CDR3 length: 15 residues. J gave up 4 bases and V 6 bases, and 7 bases lay outside the gene matches. All glioblastoma patients lacked an isocitrate dehydrogenase mutation. Up to about 2 ug genomic DNA was used for TCRB CDR3 amplification. Sequenced by immunoSEQ multiplex PCR; TCRdb stores in-frame clones only, minus some. The table has roughly 100,000 clones, about four fifths seen once; the top ten hold approximately 12%. The TCR originated in a human donor with glioblastoma. This chain joins TRBV14 and TRBJ2-2, with 8 positions matching TRBD1. This specimen was blood, taken before dendritic cell vaccination. CDR3 sequence reads: CASRRTGTGTGELFF. CDR3 nucleotide sequence: TGTGCCAGCAGGCGGACAGGGACCGGCACCGGGGAGCTGTTTTTT. Based on the CDR3 plus reference TRBV14 and TRBJ2-2, the full variable domain is EAGVTQFPSHSVIEKGQTVTLRCDPISGHDNLYWYRRVMGKEIKFLLHFVKESKQDESGMPNNRFLAERTGGTYSTLKVQPAELEDSGVYFCASRRTGTGTGELFFGEGSRLTVL.